These T cell receptor beta chains were read from a single sample in a study of blood T cell repertoires in COVID-19. This table comes from immunoSEQ multiplex PCR, and its TCRdb copy is limited to in-frame clones, with some not included. The table has approximately 16,000 clones, about 87% seen once. What was sequenced was peripheral blood. These receptors were obtained from a human donor in a cohort sampled during active COVID-19. Both conserved end residues are part of each CDR3. The D gene is left open where the match is weak. Some rows mark clone size as missing; the rest say once, few, many or name a class of expanded clone.

NA TRBD1 TRBJ1-2 TRBV28 TGTGCCAGCAGTCGACGACAGGGGACCCTAGGGTATGGCTACACCTTC CASSRRQGTLGYGYTF
NA NA TRBJ1-6 TRBV18 TGTGCCAGCTCATCTACTCAGGGAACTAATTCACCCCTCCACTTT CASSSTQGTNSPLHF
NA TRBD2 TRBJ2-1 TRBV30 TGTGCCTGGAGTCCAGCGGGGGGGCCCTACAATGAGCAGTTCTTC CAWSPAGGPYNEQFF
NA TRBD1 TRBJ1-2 TRBV28 TGTGCCAGCAGACTATCACTCTCCGAGACAGGGGGCACGACCTTC CASRLSLSETGGTTF
NA TRBD2 TRBJ2-5 TRBV4-1 TGCGCCAGCAGCCACCGGACTAGCGGGGGGGTGGGCCAAGAGACCCAGTACTTC CASSHRTSGGVGQETQYF
NA NA TRBJ2-7 TRBV4-3 TGCGCCAGCAGCCAAACAACCGGGGATTCCTACGAGCAGTACTTC CASSQTTGDSYEQYF
NA NA TRBJ1-1 TRBV29-1 TGCAGCGTGAGGGAAGTTGGGACTGAAGCTTTCTTT CSVREVGTEAFF
few TRBD2 TRBJ2-5 TRBV2 TGTGCCAGCAGTGAATTGAGACTAGCGGACGGGACCCAGTACTTC CASSELRLADGTQYF
once NA TRBJ1-3 TRBV6-5 TGTGCCAGCGGGCAGGGCCACTCTGGAAACACCATATATTTT CASGQGHSGNTIYF
once NA TRBJ2-2 TRBV7-3 TGTGCCAGCAGCCTCCGGGGGACCGGGGAGCTGTTTTTT CASSLRGTGELFF
once NA TRBJ1-2 TRBV11-2 TGTGCCAGCAGCCCCGTGGGGGGTCGATTATCGGGCTACACCTTC CASSPVGGRLSGYTF
once NA TRBJ1-2 TRBV7-8 TGTGCCAGCAGCTTAAGTACGGCTAACTATGGCTACACCTTC CASSLSTANYGYTF
NA NA TRBJ1-4 TRBV2 TGTGCCAGCAGTGAAGCGGGGGGAAGCGAAAAACTGTTTTTT CASSEAGGSEKLFF
NA TRBD1 TRBJ1-1 TRBV27 TGTGCCAGCAAAGGGGGCTGGGACACTGAAGCTTTCTTT CASKGGWDTEAFF
NA NA TRBJ2-3 TRBV5-1 TGCGCCAGCAGCTTGGAGCCTAGCGCTAGCACAGATACGCAGTATTTT CASSLEPSASTDTQYF
NA NA TRBJ2-4 TRBV11-2 TGTGCCAGCAGCCTAGGGGCGGGTAGTAAAAACATTCAGTACTTC CASSLGAGSKNIQYF
few NA TRBJ1-1 TRBV27 TGTGCCAGCAGTTTAGCCCGGGGGGGCACTGAAGCTTTCTTT CASSLARGGTEAFF
NA NA TRBJ1-4 TRBV2 TGTGCCAGCAGGCGGACGGGAAATGAAAAACTGTTTTTT CASRRTGNEKLFF
NA NA TRBJ1-2 TRBV20-1 TGCAGTGCTAGGGAGAGCTATGGCTACACCTTC CSARESYGYTF
NA NA TRBJ2-1 TRBV12-3/TRBV12-4 TGTGCCAGCAGTTCGGACAACTACAATGAGCAGTTCTTC CASSSDNYNEQFF
once TRBD1 TRBJ1-2 TRBV6-2/TRBV6-3 TGTGCCAGCAGTCCCCACCGGGACAGGGGGTTTGGCTACACCTTC CASSPHRDRGFGYTF